This T cell receptor beta chain was sequenced for a study of blood T cell repertoires in COVID-19. The method was immunoSEQ multiplex PCR; TCRdb's version includes in-frame clones alone and lacks a portion of them. There are 150,000 or so clones in the sample; around 86% occur only once, and roughly 8.2% lies in the top ten. The CDR3 has 16 residues. The germline CDR1 and CDR2 sequences are SGHAT and FQNNGV. Between the trimmed V and J ends, which lost 6 bases and 1 base, there was a span of 16 bases. The gene calls are TRBV11-2 and TRBJ2-1; a possible D gene is TRBD2 (6 bases). Input material: peripheral blood. This TCR was recovered from a man between 60 and 75 years old with acute or convalescent COVID-19. CDR3 DNA sequence: TGTGCCAGCAGACAACCGGGACTCGGTTCCTACAATGAGCAGTTCTTC. It is translated as CASRQPGLGSYNEQFF.